A selection of T cell receptor beta chains follows, all from one sample in a study of response to subunit inactivated influenza vaccine. Via MiXCR, TCRdb re-called the RT-PCR reads, giving one row per CDR3 protein. The table has some 640,000 distinct CDR3 sequences, roughly 13% seen once; the top ten hold roughly 6.4%. The specimen comprised PBMCs from blood, sampled 14 to 15 days before vaccination. These receptor sequences come from a man aged 50 to 59 who received an inactivated influenza vaccine. Both conserved end residues are part of each CDR3. Fields, in order: D gene, clone size, J gene, V gene, CDR3 protein, CDR3 DNA. A D gene is named only where the DNA matches it firmly. Size tells how often a clone was seen (once, few, many) or the class of an expanded clone, and some rows leave it out.

d_call: TRBD2
clone_size: few
j_call: TRBJ2-3
v_call: TRBV2
cdr3_aa: CASKVPGLAGVGDTQYF
cdr3_nt: TGTGCCAGCAAAGTACCGGGACTAGCGGGAGTCGGAGATACGCAGTATTTT

d_call: .
clone_size: .
j_call: TRBJ1-2
v_call: TRBV5-1
cdr3_aa: CASSLEGLDYGYTF
cdr3_nt: TGCGCCAGCAGCTTGGAGGGACTAGACTATGGCTACACCTTC

d_call: TRBD1
clone_size: .
j_call: TRBJ2-7
v_call: TRBV27
cdr3_aa: CATGTGGILAYEQYF
cdr3_nt: TGTGCCACCGGGACAGGGGGCATACTAGCCTACGAGCAGTACTTC

d_call: TRBD2
clone_size: few
j_call: TRBJ2-1
v_call: TRBV27
cdr3_aa: CASTRLAGVPNEQFF
cdr3_nt: TGTGCCAGCACCAGACTAGCGGGAGTACCCAATGAGCAGTTCTTC

d_call: TRBD1
clone_size: .
j_call: TRBJ1-2
v_call: TRBV6-2/TRBV6-3
cdr3_aa: CASSQDRVAGYTF
cdr3_nt: TGTGCCAGCAGCCAGGACAGGGTTGCTGGCTACACCTTC

d_call: .
clone_size: few
j_call: TRBJ2-3
v_call: TRBV5-1
cdr3_aa: CASSLGRTDTDTQYF
cdr3_nt: TGCGCCAGCAGCTTGGGACGGACAGACACAGATACGCAGTATTTT

d_call: .
clone_size: .
j_call: TRBJ2-7
v_call: TRBV5-1
cdr3_aa: CASSSTTGSYEQYF
cdr3_nt: TGCGCCAGCAGCTCCACGACGGGATCCTACGAGCAGTACTTC

d_call: TRBD1
clone_size: .
j_call: TRBJ2-2
v_call: TRBV10-3
cdr3_aa: CAISDPGSGTGIIGELFF
cdr3_nt: TGTGCCATCAGTGACCCAGGATCCGGGACAGGGATAATCGGGGAGCTGTTTTTT

d_call: .
clone_size: many
j_call: TRBJ2-1
v_call: TRBV5-1
cdr3_aa: CASSLLSRYNEQFF
cdr3_nt: TGCGCCAGCAGCTTGCTATCACGGTACAATGAGCAGTTCTTC

d_call: TRBD1
clone_size: many
j_call: TRBJ2-4
v_call: TRBV7-2
cdr3_aa: CASSLAGGDLGKNIQYF
cdr3_nt: TGTGCCAGCAGCTTAGCAGGGGGCGATTTAGGCAAAAACATTCAGTACTTC

d_call: .
clone_size: .
j_call: TRBJ2-1
v_call: TRBV12-3/TRBV12-4
cdr3_aa: CASSLREANEQFF
cdr3_nt: TGTGCCAGCAGTTTAAGGGAAGCCAATGAGCAGTTCTTC

d_call: TRBD1
clone_size: many
j_call: TRBJ2-1
v_call: TRBV4-3
cdr3_aa: CASSRDRGLYNEQFF
cdr3_nt: TGCGCCAGCAGCAGGGACAGGGGGCTCTACAATGAGCAGTTCTTC

d_call: .
clone_size: .
j_call: TRBJ1-2
v_call: TRBV29-1
cdr3_aa: CSVVGRQARDYGCTF
cdr3_nt: .

d_call: .
clone_size: few
j_call: TRBJ2-7
v_call: TRBV24-1
cdr3_aa: CATSDLVGRSYEQYF
cdr3_nt: TGTGCCACCAGTGATTTAGTGGGGCGCTCCTACGAGCAGTACTTC

d_call: .
clone_size: .
j_call: TRBJ1-2
v_call: TRBV12-3/TRBV12-4
cdr3_aa: CASSFASAGSYGYTF
cdr3_nt: TGTGCCAGCAGTTTTGCCTCCGCAGGCTCCTATGGCTACACCTTC

d_call: TRBD2
clone_size: .
j_call: TRBJ2-7
v_call: TRBV15
cdr3_aa: CATSRGPLLGGGAYEQYF
cdr3_nt: TGTGCCACCAGCAGAGGACCATTACTCGGCGGGGGGGCCTACGAGCAGTACTTC

d_call: .
clone_size: .
j_call: TRBJ1-1
v_call: TRBV6-2/TRBV6-3
cdr3_aa: CASSPPPENTEAFF
cdr3_nt: TGTGCCAGCAGTCCGCCGCCAGAGAACACTGAAGCTTTCTTT

d_call: .
clone_size: many
j_call: TRBJ2-1
v_call: TRBV29-1
cdr3_aa: CSVRSTGGFNEQFF
cdr3_nt: TGCAGCGTCCGATCTACCGGGGGATTCAATGAGCAGTTCTTC